The sequence of this T cell receptor beta chain was determined in a study of OX40 agonist ivuxolimab in advanced cancers. Turning to the overall study: The costimulatory receptor OX40 (CD134) was targeted by ivuxolimab, a fully human IgG2 agonistic monoclonal antibody. The paper describes the monotherapy dose-escalation part (N of about 47 patients) of the phase I trial of ivuxolimab. Intravenous ivuxolimab was administered to patients every 2 weeks at six dose levels: 0.01, 0.1, 0.3, 1.5, 3 and 10 mg/kg. Partial responses occurred in three dose-escalation patients, of whom one had hepatocellular carcinoma and two had cutaneous melanoma. Prior anti-PD-1, anti-PD-L1 or anti-CTLA-4 therapy was permitted, and approximately 40% of dose-escalation patients had received checkpoint inhibitors. Among the 50 to 55 dose-escalation patients, around 20 had hepatocellular carcinoma, around 15 melanoma, 9 renal cell carcinoma and 9 head and neck cancer. The dose-escalation cohort was about 83% male with a mean age of around 64 years, ranging from roughly 20 to 80. The purpose of peripheral TCRbeta sequencing was to test whether ivuxolimab changed TCR sequence diversity and led to clonal T-cell expansion.

The study at large found these results: Low levels of normalized T-cell clonal expansion were also seen in some patients who did not respond. Which antigens the clonally expanded peripheral T cells were specific for was not determined. After ivuxolimab, more expanded clones were found on average in CD8+ T cells than in CD4+ T cells. Partial responders in the 0.1-3.0 mg/kg groups had among the lowest normalized peripheral clonal expansion, especially among CD8+ T cells. At doses of 0.1 to 3.0 mg/kg, clonal expansion of both CD4+ and CD8+ T cells in blood was seen between baseline and week 6.

To sequence the TCRbeta CDR3 region, genomic DNA was isolated from the sorted cells. The immunoSEQ Assay was used to sequence the TCRbeta CDR3 regions. This immuneACCESS table, as held by TCRdb, lists in-frame sequences with V and J called but not all clones. Of the missing ones, under half trace to an unresolved V gene in checked studies; the others have no known cause. Across this sample there are roughly 23,000 clones, with 88% seen only once. 34% of the sample lies in the top ten. Patients with autoimmune disease history or receiving systemic immunosuppression were excluded from the trial. Peripheral blood for TCR sequencing was collected from all dose cohorts at baseline, on cycle 4 day 1, and on cycle 7 day 1. The samples were drawn from a first-in-human, open-label, multicenter phase I dose-escalation trial of ivuxolimab. The trial enrolled adults with locally advanced or metastatic head and neck squamous cell, hepatocellular, melanoma or renal cell carcinoma. Before TCR sequencing, CD4+ and CD8+ T cells were separately sorted from peripheral blood.

V gives up 3 bases and J gives up 12 bases, and the segment between their germline ends measures 14 bases. The CDR3, from cysteine to phenylalanine, totals 13 residues. Here the CDR3 DNA is all that survives: 39 bases in frame from base 1. In the germline V gene (reference sequence), CDR1 corresponds to LNHDA and CDR2 to SQIVND. Regarding this clone: Its antigen target is currently unknown. No clone much larger than this one lies a single base away; base qualities are absent.

Recombination joined TRBV19 with TRBJ1-4; a weak D assignment points to TRBD1 (6 bases agree). Sequenced here: CD4+ or CD8+ T cells sorted from blood, sampled in a trial of the OX40 agonist ivuxolimab. The TCR originated in an adult with an advanced solid tumor such as melanoma, head and neck, liver or kidney cancer. The sequence in DNA is TGTGCCAGTAGTATTGGGGGGGCTATGGAACTGTTTTTT. Its amino acids are CASSIGGAMELFF.